Listed below are T cell receptor beta chains from one sample, sequenced in a study of T cell repertoires in cytomegalovirus infection. TCRdb independently ran MiXCR on the reads; one entry per CDR3 protein. The table shows fewer than 550,000 distinct CDR3 sequences, with 11% occurring only once. Specimen: PBMCs. The receptors come from a human donor in good health (CMV status not recorded). Some clones in this sample may be carry-over from other donors' samples. Each CDR3 is given without its conserved first and last residue. The D gene is left open where the match is weak.

d_call | v_call | cdr3_aa
- | TRBV27 | ASSFGRIQY
- | TRBV18 | ASSPPEQVAKNIQY
TRBD1 | TRBV29-1 | SVGTGADTEAF
- | TRBV11-2 | ASSPSLGQIQETQY
TRBD1 | TRBV6-2/TRBV6-3 | ATKVPQGSTGELF
TRBD1 | TRBV10-2 | ASSDSGGGNTIY
- | TRBV28 | ASSLGSSYSEAF
- | TRBV12-3/TRBV12-4 | ASSLTSGPGELF
- | TRBV28 | ASSPVRRLQETQY
- | TRBV12-3/TRBV12-4 | ASTTRGIGEGYT
TRBD2 | TRBV6-2/TRBV6-3 | ASSSSRTSGNEQF
TRBD2 | TRBV20-1 | STQTSGDITDTQY
- | TRBV11-2 | ASSLVSLGVDQPQH
- | TRBV5-1 | ASGQTGETQY
- | TRBV10-3 | AINPGANTGELF
- | TRBV5-6 | ASSSYYGGNSGNTIY
- | TRBV19 | ASSRENYNSPLH
TRBD1 | TRBV5-6 | ASSAAGQPASYGYT
TRBD1 | TRBV19 | ASSDGTARAAYGYT
TRBD1 | TRBV6-2/TRBV6-3 | ASSYNSGGARLPDNSPLH
- | TRBV20-1 | SARVGEPEFSNEQF
- | TRBV4-2 | ASSQDYEAHSSYEQY
- | TRBV7-9 | ASSRSGATRWGYT
- | TRBV28 | ASSPYGPYEQY
TRBD1 | TRBV7-8 | ASSGGTGSGNTIY
- | TRBV7-2 | ASSLGGPGQETQY